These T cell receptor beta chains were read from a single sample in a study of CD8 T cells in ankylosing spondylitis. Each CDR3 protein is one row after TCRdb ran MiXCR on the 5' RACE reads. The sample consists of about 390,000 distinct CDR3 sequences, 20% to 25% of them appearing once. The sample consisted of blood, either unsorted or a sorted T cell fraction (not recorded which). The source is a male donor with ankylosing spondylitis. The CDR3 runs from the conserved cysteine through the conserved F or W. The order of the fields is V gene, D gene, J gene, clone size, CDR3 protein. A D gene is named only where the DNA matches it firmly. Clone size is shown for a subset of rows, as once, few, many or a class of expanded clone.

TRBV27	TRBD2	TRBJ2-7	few	CASGRGAFYGYEQYF
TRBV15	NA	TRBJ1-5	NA	CATSGDHQPQHF
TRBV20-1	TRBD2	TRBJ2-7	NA	CSAITSGGSYEQYF
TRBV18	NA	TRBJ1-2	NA	CASSPPTVSVYGYTF
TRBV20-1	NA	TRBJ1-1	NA	CSAREGAQAGTEAFF
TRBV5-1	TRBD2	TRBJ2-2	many	CASSLVLAGAGELFF
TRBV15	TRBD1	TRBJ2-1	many	CATSWDRGPSSYNEQFF
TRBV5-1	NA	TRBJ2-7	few	CASSLGDVRTNEQYF
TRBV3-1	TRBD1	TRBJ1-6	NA	CASSQGDRGGPLHF
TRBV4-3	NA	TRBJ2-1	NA	CASSQGTVNNEQFF
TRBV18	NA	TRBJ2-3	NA	CASSPGWIDTQYF
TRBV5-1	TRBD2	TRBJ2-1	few	CASRASGPYNEQFF
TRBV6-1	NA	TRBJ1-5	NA	CASSGRVGRGDQPQHF
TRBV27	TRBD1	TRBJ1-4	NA	CASRQDRVGSTNEKLFF
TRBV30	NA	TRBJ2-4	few	CAWSVVGENIQYF
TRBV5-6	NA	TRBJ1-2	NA	CASSLATNYGYTF
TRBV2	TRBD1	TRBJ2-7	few	CASSEVFGQGHYEQYF
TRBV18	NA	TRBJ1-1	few	CASSPTGGMNTEAFF
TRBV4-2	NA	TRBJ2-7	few	CASSNPRGDYEQYF
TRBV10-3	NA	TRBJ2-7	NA	CAISEIKGRRYEQYF
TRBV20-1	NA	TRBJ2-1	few	CSARDWVSYNEQFF
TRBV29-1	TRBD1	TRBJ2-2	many	CSAGQGADTGELFF
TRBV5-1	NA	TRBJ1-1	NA	CASSVQSGRAANTEAFF
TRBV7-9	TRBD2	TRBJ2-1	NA	CASSLVLAGEHNEQFF
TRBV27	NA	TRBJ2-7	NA	CASSGHTKYEQYF
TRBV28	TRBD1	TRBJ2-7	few	CASGSQGAGNEQYF
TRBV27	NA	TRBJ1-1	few	CASSFAGRTSEAFF
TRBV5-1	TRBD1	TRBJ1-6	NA	CASSLRQGADSPLHF
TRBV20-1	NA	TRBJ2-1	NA	CSAATDSYNEQFF
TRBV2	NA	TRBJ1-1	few	CASTGLPNTEAFF
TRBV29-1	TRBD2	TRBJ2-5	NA	CSALRGGTGETQYF
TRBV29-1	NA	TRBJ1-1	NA	CTGAGRNTEAFF
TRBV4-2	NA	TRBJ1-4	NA	CASRADGNEKLFF
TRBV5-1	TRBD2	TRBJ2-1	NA	CASSPGLAGGGSYNEQFF
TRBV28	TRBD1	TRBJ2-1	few	CAIRDRGEENEQFF
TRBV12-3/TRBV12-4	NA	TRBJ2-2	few	CASSFEAILNTGELFF
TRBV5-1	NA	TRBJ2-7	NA	CASSLGRGWSYEQYF
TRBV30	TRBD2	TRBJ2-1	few	CAWSPLAPRTYNEQFF
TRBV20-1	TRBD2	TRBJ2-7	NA	CSAREVWGGSGRKSSYEQYF
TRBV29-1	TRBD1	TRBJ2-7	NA	CSVEIGGRYEQYF
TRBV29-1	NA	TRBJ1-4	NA	CSVSPRGTNEKLFF
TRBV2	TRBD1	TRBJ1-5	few	CASAVAGGPQPQHF
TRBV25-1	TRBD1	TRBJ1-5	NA	CASSPQGGGGWQPQHF
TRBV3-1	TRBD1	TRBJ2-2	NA	CASHKDRATGELFF
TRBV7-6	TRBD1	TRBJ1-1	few	CASSLGTGSRTEAFF